This T cell receptor beta chain was observed in a study of blood T cell repertoires in COVID-19. The CDR3 totals 15 residues. Germline V gene lookup returns CDR1 SGHDN and CDR2 FVKESK. Trimming took 1 base from V and 7 from J, leaving 13 bases between them. Recruitment covered under 25 US areas and drew participants whose ages spanned roughly 18 to 89 years. Clinical histories supplied by participants themselves formed the basis of cohort assignment. Sequenced by immunoSEQ multiplex PCR; TCRdb stores in-frame clones only, minus some. The sample shows some 200,000 clones, around 89% of them seen only once.

The sequence was obtained from a woman between 18 and 29 years old who had recovered from COVID-19. The sample consisted of PBMCs or T cells enriched from blood (not recorded which). The V call is TRBV14, the J call TRBJ1-4, with unresolved D. CDR3 residues: CASSQGLPGPEKLFF. CDR3 DNA sequence: TGTGCCAGCAGCCAAGGGTTACCAGGTCCTGAAAAACTGTTTTTT.